The rows below give T cell receptor beta chains drawn from one sample of a study of quantifying T cell responses using KT2 cells. TCRdb processed the UMI-ligation and nested PCR reads anew with MiXCR; each CDR3 protein has one entry. Of some 43,000 distinct CDR3 sequences listed, approximately 15% are singletons. Input material: PBMCs spiked with cells of the T cell clone KT2. The receptors stem from a human donor. Both conserved end residues are part of each CDR3. The order of the fields is CDR3 protein, CDR3 DNA, clone size, D gene, CDR3 length, J gene, V gene. A D gene is named only where the DNA matches it firmly. The size field is filled for only some rows; it gives once, few, many or a size class.

CDR3 protein: CSYTRLAGETQYF; CDR3 DNA: TGCAGCTACACCCGACTAGCGGGAGAGACGCAGTATTTT; clone size: many; D gene: TRBD2; CDR3 length: 13; J gene: TRBJ2-3; V gene: TRBV20-1
CDR3 protein: CSARDLAGAADTQYF; CDR3 DNA: TGCAGTGCAAGAGACTTGGCAGGGGCGGCAGATACGCAGTATTTT; clone size: few; D gene: .; CDR3 length: 15; J gene: TRBJ2-3; V gene: TRBV20-1
CDR3 protein: CAISEGIGINNEQYF; CDR3 DNA: TGTGCCATCAGTGAAGGAATTGGGATAAACAACGAGCAGTACTTC; clone size: .; D gene: .; CDR3 length: 15; J gene: TRBJ2-7; V gene: TRBV10-3
CDR3 protein: CASSQESRESYNEQFF; CDR3 DNA: TGCGCCAGCAGCCAAGAAAGCAGAGAGTCCTACAATGAGCAGTTCTTC; clone size: many; D gene: .; CDR3 length: 16; J gene: TRBJ2-1; V gene: TRBV4-3
CDR3 protein: CASSTGSSNTEAFF; CDR3 DNA: TGTGCCAGTAGTACAGGGTCATCGAACACTGAAGCTTTCTTT; clone size: .; D gene: .; CDR3 length: 14; J gene: TRBJ1-1; V gene: TRBV19
CDR3 protein: CASSQGRADNSPLHF; CDR3 DNA: TGTGCCAGCAGCCAAGGCAGGGCTGATAATTCACCCCTCCACTTT; clone size: .; D gene: .; CDR3 length: 15; J gene: TRBJ1-6; V gene: TRBV3-1
CDR3 protein: CASSQDAGGPYEQYF; CDR3 DNA: TGCGCCAGCAGCCAAGATGCGGGAGGCCCCTACGAGCAGTACTTC; clone size: few; D gene: TRBD2; CDR3 length: 15; J gene: TRBJ2-7; V gene: TRBV4-3
CDR3 protein: CASSLDYGYTF; CDR3 DNA: TGTGCCAGCAGCTTGGACTATGGCTACACCTTC; clone size: few; D gene: .; CDR3 length: 11; J gene: TRBJ1-2; V gene: TRBV5-6
CDR3 protein: CASSDGGFYGYTF; CDR3 DNA: TGTGCCAGCAGCGACGGAGGTTTCTATGGCTACACCTTC; clone size: .; D gene: .; CDR3 length: 13; J gene: TRBJ1-2; V gene: TRBV3-1
CDR3 protein: CASTLSDRGRYNEQFF; CDR3 DNA: TGTGCCAGCACCCTTTCCGACAGGGGAAGGTACAATGAGCAGTTCTTC; clone size: .; D gene: TRBD1; CDR3 length: 16; J gene: TRBJ2-1; V gene: TRBV6-1
CDR3 protein: CASSSPSGLAYEQYF; CDR3 DNA: TGTGCCAGCAGTTCCCCAAGCGGGCTGGCCTACGAGCAGTACTTC; clone size: few; D gene: .; CDR3 length: 15; J gene: TRBJ2-7; V gene: TRBV28
CDR3 protein: CAAGQGVSPLHF; CDR3 DNA: TGTGCCGCGGGACAGGGGGTTTCACCCCTCCACTTT; clone size: .; D gene: TRBD1; CDR3 length: 12; J gene: TRBJ1-6; V gene: TRBV28
CDR3 protein: CSVEVYRTSVLTDTQYF; CDR3 DNA: TGCAGCGTTGAAGTATACAGGACTAGCGTTCTCACAGATACGCAGTATTTT; clone size: many; D gene: TRBD2; CDR3 length: 17; J gene: TRBJ2-3; V gene: TRBV29-1
CDR3 protein: CSVGTNTEAFF; CDR3 DNA: TGCAGCGTTGGGACGAACACTGAAGCTTTCTTT; clone size: .; D gene: .; CDR3 length: 11; J gene: TRBJ1-1; V gene: TRBV29-1
CDR3 protein: CASSVEPNRYNEQFF; CDR3 DNA: TGTGCCAGCAGCGTAGAACCTAATCGTTACAATGAGCAGTTCTTC; clone size: .; D gene: .; CDR3 length: 15; J gene: TRBJ2-1; V gene: TRBV9
CDR3 protein: CATSDPAGAGDTQYF; CDR3 DNA: TGTGCCACCAGTGATCCGGCAGGGGCTGGAGATACGCAGTATTTT; clone size: .; D gene: .; CDR3 length: 15; J gene: TRBJ2-3; V gene: TRBV24-1
CDR3 protein: CASSLLDIADTQYF; CDR3 DNA: TGTGCCAGCAGCTTGCTAGACATAGCAGATACGCAGTATTTT; clone size: few; D gene: .; CDR3 length: 14; J gene: TRBJ2-3; V gene: TRBV11-2
CDR3 protein: CASSWGESNYEQYF; CDR3 DNA: TGTGCCAGCAGTTGGGGGGAGTCAAACTACGAGCAGTACTTC; clone size: .; D gene: .; CDR3 length: 14; J gene: TRBJ2-7; V gene: TRBV12-3/TRBV12-4
CDR3 protein: CAISALAGGQDTQYF; CDR3 DNA: TGTGCCATCAGTGCCCTAGCGGGGGGGCAAGATACGCAGTATTTT; clone size: many; D gene: TRBD2; CDR3 length: 15; J gene: TRBJ2-3; V gene: TRBV10-3
CDR3 protein: CASSSFRTGGSPEAFF; CDR3 DNA: TGTGCCAGCAGTTCGTTTCGGACAGGGGGCTCTCCTGAAGCTTTCTTT; clone size: .; D gene: TRBD1; CDR3 length: 16; J gene: TRBJ1-1; V gene: TRBV2
CDR3 protein: CASSFSGRFTEAFF; CDR3 DNA: TGTGCCAGCAGCTTTTCGGGCAGGTTCACTGAAGCTTTCTTT; clone size: .; D gene: .; CDR3 length: 14; J gene: TRBJ1-1; V gene: TRBV7-2
CDR3 protein: CASTTGTTMNTEAFF; CDR3 DNA: TGTGCCAGCACTACCGGGACGACCATGAACACTGAAGCTTTCTTT; clone size: .; D gene: .; CDR3 length: 15; J gene: TRBJ1-1; V gene: TRBV2
CDR3 protein: CASSYSRTSGASDTQYF; CDR3 DNA: TGTGCCAGCAGTTACTCGAGGACTAGCGGCGCGTCAGATACGCAGTATTTT; clone size: .; D gene: TRBD2; CDR3 length: 17; J gene: TRBJ2-3; V gene: TRBV6-2/TRBV6-3
CDR3 protein: CASSLLGGRDAFF; CDR3 DNA: TGTGCCAGCAGTTTGTTAGGGGGCAGGGATGCTTTCTTT; clone size: .; D gene: TRBD1; CDR3 length: 13; J gene: TRBJ1-1; V gene: TRBV12-3/TRBV12-4
CDR3 protein: CASSFTSATDTQYF; CDR3 DNA: TGTGCCAGCAGCTTCACTTCTGCCACAGATACGCAGTATTTT; clone size: few; D gene: .; CDR3 length: 14; J gene: TRBJ2-3; V gene: TRBV7-6
CDR3 protein: CASSQEPFRGYEQYF; CDR3 DNA: TGTGCCAGCAGCCAAGAACCCTTCCGCGGCTACGAGCAGTACTTC; clone size: .; D gene: .; CDR3 length: 15; J gene: TRBJ2-7; V gene: TRBV3-1
CDR3 protein: CASSPFRTQYSGANVLTF; CDR3 DNA: TGTGCCAGCAGTCCTTTTAGGACACAATACTCTGGGGCCAACGTCCTGACTTTC; clone size: .; D gene: .; CDR3 length: 18; J gene: TRBJ2-6; V gene: TRBV28
CDR3 protein: CASSVLGTDVGDTQYF; CDR3 DNA: TGTGCCAGCAGTGTCTTGGGGACAGATGTAGGCGATACGCAGTATTTT; clone size: few; D gene: TRBD1; CDR3 length: 16; J gene: TRBJ2-3; V gene: TRBV2
CDR3 protein: CASSVTGGGAEAFF; CDR3 DNA: TGTGCCAGCAGTGTCACAGGGGGAGGGGCTGAAGCTTTCTTT; clone size: few; D gene: TRBD1; CDR3 length: 14; J gene: TRBJ1-1; V gene: TRBV2
CDR3 protein: CASSSLTGPYEQYF; CDR3 DNA: TGTGCCAGCAGCTCCTTGACAGGGCCGTACGAGCAGTACTTC; clone size: .; D gene: TRBD1; CDR3 length: 14; J gene: TRBJ2-7; V gene: TRBV7-9
CDR3 protein: CASSSSGTGATDTQYF; CDR3 DNA: TGTGCCAGCAGTTCCTCCGGGACAGGGGCCACAGATACGCAGTATTTT; clone size: few; D gene: TRBD1; CDR3 length: 16; J gene: TRBJ2-3; V gene: TRBV27
CDR3 protein: CASSLWGSYEQYF; CDR3 DNA: TGTGCCAGCAGCTTGTGGGGATCCTACGAGCAGTACTTC; clone size: .; D gene: .; CDR3 length: 13; J gene: TRBJ2-7; V gene: TRBV5-6
CDR3 protein: CASSLASGGTEAFF; CDR3 DNA: TGTGCCAGCAGTTTAGCGTCCGGGGGAACTGAAGCTTTCTTT; clone size: .; D gene: .; CDR3 length: 14; J gene: TRBJ1-1; V gene: TRBV12-3/TRBV12-4
CDR3 protein: CASSLRRGQDEQYF; CDR3 DNA: TGTGCCAGCAGCCTTAGACGGGGACAGGACGAGCAGTACTTC; clone size: few; D gene: TRBD1; CDR3 length: 14; J gene: TRBJ2-7; V gene: TRBV7-2
CDR3 protein: CSARSGTGPIREQYF; CDR3 DNA: TGCAGTGCTAGATCAGGGACGGGACCTATACGCGAGCAGTACTTC; clone size: many; D gene: .; CDR3 length: 15; J gene: TRBJ2-7; V gene: TRBV20-1
CDR3 protein: CASSLDRVRAFF; CDR3 DNA: TGTGCCAGCAGTCTGGACAGGGTCAGAGCTTTCTTT; clone size: few; D gene: TRBD1; CDR3 length: 12; J gene: TRBJ1-1; V gene: TRBV12-3/TRBV12-4
CDR3 protein: CASSQDEGSEAFF; CDR3 DNA: TGTGCCAGCAGCCAAGATGAAGGATCTGAAGCTTTCTTT; clone size: few; D gene: .; CDR3 length: 13; J gene: TRBJ1-1; V gene: TRBV3-1
CDR3 protein: CSEVPPSGGGDTQYF; CDR3 DNA: TGCAGTGAGGTCCCACCCAGCGGGGGAGGAGATACGCAGTATTTT; clone size: few; D gene: TRBD2; CDR3 length: 15; J gene: TRBJ2-3; V gene: TRBV20-1
CDR3 protein: CASSRTPTSANEQFF; CDR3 DNA: TGTGCCAGCAGCCGAACCCCGACTAGCGCCAATGAGCAGTTCTTC; clone size: many; D gene: TRBD2; CDR3 length: 15; J gene: TRBJ2-1; V gene: TRBV7-3
CDR3 protein: CASSDSIGTDTQYF; CDR3 DNA: TGTGCCAGCAGTGACTCTATAGGCACAGATACGCAGTATTTT; clone size: many; D gene: .; CDR3 length: 14; J gene: TRBJ2-3; V gene: TRBV6-4
CDR3 protein: CASRELGMDTQYF; CDR3 DNA: TGTGCCAGCCGAGAACTAGGGATGGATACGCAGTATTTT; clone size: few; D gene: .; CDR3 length: 13; J gene: TRBJ2-3; V gene: TRBV28
CDR3 protein: CASSPGRARDLYEQYF; CDR3 DNA: TGTGCCAGCTCCCCCGGGAGGGCACGAGACCTCTACGAGCAGTACTTC; clone size: .; D gene: TRBD2; CDR3 length: 16; J gene: TRBJ2-7; V gene: TRBV5-6
CDR3 protein: CSARVTEMVTEAFF; CDR3 DNA: TGCAGTGCTAGAGTGACAGAAATGGTTACTGAAGCTTTCTTT; clone size: .; D gene: .; CDR3 length: 14; J gene: TRBJ1-1; V gene: TRBV20-1
CDR3 protein: CSASLQGSNQPQHF; CDR3 DNA: TGCAGTGCTAGTCTTCAGGGTAGCAATCAGCCCCAGCATTTT; clone size: .; D gene: .; CDR3 length: 14; J gene: TRBJ1-5; V gene: TRBV20-1
CDR3 protein: CASSQDFKSTDTQYF; CDR3 DNA: TGCGCCAGCAGCCAAGATTTTAAGTCCACAGATACGCAGTATTTT; clone size: .; D gene: .; CDR3 length: 15; J gene: TRBJ2-3; V gene: TRBV4-1
CDR3 protein: CASSRFTWSTDTQYF; CDR3 DNA: TGTGCCAGCTCTCGATTTACATGGAGCACAGATACGCAGTATTTT; clone size: .; D gene: .; CDR3 length: 15; J gene: TRBJ2-3; V gene: TRBV18
CDR3 protein: CASSQVQTDTDTQYF; CDR3 DNA: TGTGCCAGCAGCCAAGTCCAAACTGATACGGATACGCAGTATTTT; clone size: few; D gene: .; CDR3 length: 15; J gene: TRBJ2-3; V gene: TRBV4-2
CDR3 protein: CSATEGVIAKNIQYF; CDR3 DNA: TGCAGTGCAACCGAGGGAGTCATAGCCAAAAACATTCAGTACTTC; clone size: many; D gene: .; CDR3 length: 15; J gene: TRBJ2-4; V gene: TRBV20-1
CDR3 protein: CASSRRLAGEETQYF; CDR3 DNA: TGTGCCAGCAGCCGCCGACTAGCGGGGGAGGAGACCCAGTACTTC; clone size: few; D gene: TRBD2; CDR3 length: 15; J gene: TRBJ2-5; V gene: TRBV5-4
CDR3 protein: CASSQDIRARVGYTF; CDR3 DNA: TGCGCCAGCAGCCAAGATATAAGGGCAAGAGTGGGCTACACCTTC; clone size: .; D gene: .; CDR3 length: 15; J gene: TRBJ1-2; V gene: TRBV4-3
CDR3 protein: CASSYSVRAEATPLHF; CDR3 DNA: TGTGCCAGCAGTTACTCGGTCAGGGCCGAGGCGACACCCCTCCACTTT; clone size: many; D gene: .; CDR3 length: 16; J gene: TRBJ1-6; V gene: TRBV6-5
CDR3 protein: CASRQLGGELFF; CDR3 DNA: TGCGCCAGCCGCCAGTTGGGCGGGGAGCTGTTTTTT; clone size: few; D gene: .; CDR3 length: 12; J gene: TRBJ2-2; V gene: TRBV4-1
CDR3 protein: CASSFQPGTGGNEQFF; CDR3 DNA: TGCGCCAGCAGCTTCCAACCAGGGACAGGTGGTAATGAGCAGTTCTTC; clone size: .; D gene: TRBD1; CDR3 length: 16; J gene: TRBJ2-1; V gene: TRBV5-1
CDR3 protein: CASRKGTQETQYF; CDR3 DNA: TGTGCCAGCAGAAAAGGTACCCAAGAGACCCAGTACTTC; clone size: many; D gene: .; CDR3 length: 13; J gene: TRBJ2-5; V gene: TRBV27
CDR3 protein: CASSPAPFTNHKQYF; CDR3 DNA: TGTGCCAGCAGCCCAGCGCCGTTTACCAACCATAAGCAGTACTTC; clone size: .; D gene: .; CDR3 length: 15; J gene: TRBJ2-7; V gene: TRBV7-2